This TCR beta chain emerged from a study of T cells in Graves' hyperthyroidism and ophthalmopathy. Whole-study findings and limits: Blood also showed most of the thyroid clonotypes that were expanded above 0.001.

In making diagnoses, clinical symptoms, serum thyroxine and TRAb, thyroid ultrasound and orbital computed tomography were all used. Regarding this clonotype: Its target is not known.

TCR beta CDR3 regions were amplified from RNA. First-round RT-PCR of the TCR CDR3 relied on the HTBI primer set. MiXCR, applied by TCRdb to the multiplex PCR reads, yields one record per CDR3 protein. In the table there are about 640,000 distinct CDR3 sequences, under 25% of which are singletons. The germline V gene has CDR1 MNHNS and CDR2 SASEGT. The ends lost 9 bases at V and 8 bases at J; junction bases unmatched: 10. The CDR3 sequence is 14 residues long. The sequencing sample was made of blood. This TCR was sampled from a man aged 25-40 years with Graves' ophthalmopathy. The V and J genes are TRBV6-1 and TRBJ1-4; 9 bases are shared with TRBD1. The CDR3 is CASDWTGVREKLFF. The CDR3, as DNA: TGTGCCAGTGACTGGACAGGGGTGAGGGAAAAACTGTTTTTT.